This TCR beta chain was captured in a study of cytomegalovirus exposure and HLA in healthy donors. Study details: The roughly 100 million unique TCR beta sequences, from 150 million to 200 million T cells, were found by an earlier analysis.

This clone has a handful of counts. Its antigen is unknown. It was with 60 Vbeta and 13 Jbeta primers that the PCR ran. The data were produced by immunoSEQ multiplex PCR, yet TCRdb's version contains in-frame clones alone and is incomplete. Among about 93,000 clones, under 85% were seen once, and the ten largest hold roughly 2%. The study, taken as a whole, reports: Reportedly, fewer N-insertions than the roughly 600-donor mean appeared in an Asian-associated ancestry cluster in a later analysis.

J gave up 7 bases and V 7 bases, and 9 bases lay outside the gene matches. The CDR3 loop spans 14 amino acids. The V gene's germline CDR1 is MNHEY and CDR2 SVGAGI. This chain connects TRBV6-5 to TRBJ2-7; 11 bases line up with TRBD1. Sequenced material: PBMCs. The receptor was isolated from a boy between 10 and 17 years old in good health and CMV-seronegative. CDR3 sequence reads: CASISRTGGGEQYF. The CDR3 DNA reads TGTGCCAGCATTTCCAGGACAGGGGGCGGAGAGCAGTACTTC.